This paragraph covers one TCR beta chain sequence. As originally analysed: It was from reference gene primer amplification that nucleated cell counts were estimated. Measured with immunoSEQ multiplex PCR; TCRdb has only the in-frame clones, and not every one. The DNA gave D and trimming, while V, J and clone size come from that table. Of some 70,000 clones listed, roughly 80% were seen once; the top ten hold 15%. The Seattle patients joined while their infection was active and were tracked longitudinally afterward. This entry is derived from a study of blood T cell repertoires in COVID-19. Looking at the study overall: Samples came from the United States, Italy and Spain, spanning acute and convalescent COVID-19.

CDR1 is LGHDT and CDR2 is YNNKEL in the germline V gene (reference sequence). The CDR3 contains 12 residues. The V end lost 3 bases, the J end lost 7 bases, and 8 bases lay between the germline ends. The rearrangement uses TRBV3-1 (or the pseudogene TRBV3-2) and TRBJ2-3, with D tentatively TRBD2 (5 bases). The receptor comes from a man aged 60 to 75 with COVID-19, enrolled during active disease. Sequenced input: peripheral blood. For the CDR3, the DNA is TGTGCCAGCAGCCAGGGAGCGTATACGCAGTATTTT. It codes for CASSQGAYTQYF.